What follows are 23 T cell receptor beta chains derived from one specimen sequenced in a study of Ad26.COV2.S vaccination and SARS-CoV-2 variants. Only in-frame clones appear in the TCRdb table, and some are missing; sequencing was by immunoSEQ multiplex PCR. The repertoire holds under 600,000 clones, with 89% as singletons. As for treatment: 19 received Ad26.COV2.S at low or high dose, single or two shots; 5 received placebo; per-sample allocation not given. The samples were gathered on day 63 after the first injection of vaccine or placebo. Sequencing used peripheral blood, obtained in a trial of Ad26.COV2.S vaccine versus placebo. The receptors shown here come from a person between 18 and 60 years old who received the Ad26.COV2.S COVID-19 vaccine or a placebo.

This clone was found a few times. V gene TRBV10-3 combines with J gene TRBJ1-6, with D tentatively TRBD1 (5 bases). The CDR3 loop spans 14 amino acids. Trimming took off 2 bases at V and 8 bases at J, with 10 bases between the two ends. CDR1 and CDR2 (germline): ENHRY, SYGVKD. The CDR3 DNA reads as TGTGCCATCAGTGAGGGCCCAGGGTATTCACCCCTCCACTTT. The encoded protein is CAISEGPGYSPLHF.

The rearrangement links TRBV4-3 to TRBJ1-6; a weak D match, TRBD1 (6 bases). CDR1 and CDR2 from the germline V gene are LGHNA and YSLEER. Trimming removed 0 bases at V and 11 bases at J, with 17 bases between. The CDR3 runs 16 residues. The DNA of the CDR3 is TGCGCCAGCAGCCAAGATAGCAGGGAAGGGGGGCCACCCCTCCACTTT. This gives the protein CASSQDSREGGPPLHF.

The chain links TRBV30 to TRBJ2-1; TRBD2 agrees at 7 bases. Germline values: CDR1 GTSNPN, CDR2 SVGIG (reference sequence). Trimming cost V 3 bases and J 9 bases; bases outside gene matches: 5. The CDR3 is 12 amino acids. CDR3 DNA sequence: TGTGCCTGGAGGCTAGCGGTTAGTGAGCAGTTCTTC. Amino acid sequence: CAWRLAVSEQFF.

The chain links TRBV7-9 to TRBJ2-5; D remains unclear. With 8 bases removed from V and 5 bases from J, the gap between germline ends came to 9 bases. The CDR3 sequence is 11 residues long. CDR1 is SEHNR and CDR2 is FQNEAQ in the germline V gene (reference sequence). CDR3 amino acids: CASRSGETQYF. CDR3 bases: TGTGCCAGCCGATCTGGGGAGACCCAGTACTTC.

The rearrangement links TRBV28 to TRBJ1-6; D is ambiguous. In germline, CDR1 is MDHEN, CDR2 SYDVKM. The V end was cut by 5 bases, the J end by 8 bases, with 13 bases between. There are 14 residues in the CDR3. The CDR3 nucleotides read TGTGCCAGCAGTCCCGGCGCCGGGGATTCACCCCTCCACTTT. Amino acid sequence: CASSPGAGDSPLHF.

For the CDR3, the DNA is TGTGCCAGCAGCTCTTACCCGGGACAGCAAAACATTCAGTACTTC. This translates into CASSSYPGQQNIQYF. V gene TRBV11-2 combines with J gene TRBJ2-4; 7 bases agree with TRBD1. CDR3 length equals 15 residues. Germline V CDR1 and CDR2: SGHAT, FQNNGV. Losses at the gene ends were 4 bases for V and 5 bases for J; bases not matched to a gene: 8.

This rearrangement joins TRBV30 to TRBJ1-6; 10 nucleotides line up with TRBD1. The trim removed 0 bases at V and 4 bases at J, leaving 6 bases unmatched. The CDR3 spans 17 residues. Germline V gene sequence: CDR1 GTSNPN, CDR2 SVGIG (reference sequence). The CDR3 DNA reads TGTGCCTGGAGTGTACGGGGGACAGGGGTTTATAATTCACCCCTCCACTTT. Translating gives CAWSVRGTGVYNSPLHF.

This chain uses TRBV7-8 with TRBJ1-1; D unclear. Germline loops: CDR1 SGHVS, CDR2 FQNEAQ. V gave up 6 bases and J gave up 4 bases, with 12 bases separating them. The CDR3 is 13 residues long. DNA for the CDR3: TGTGCCAGCAGTTCCACAGACGGCACTGAAGCTTTCTTT. Encoded protein: CASSSTDGTEAFF.

This chain connects TRBV13 to TRBJ2-3; TRBD1 matches 9 bases. Trimming took 3 bases from V and 4 from J; bases not matched to a gene: 2. Per the germline V gene, CDR1 is PRHDT and CDR2 is FYEKMQ (reference sequence). The CDR3 has 14 amino acids. The CDR3 spells CASSFDRGSDTQYF. As DNA, the CDR3 is TGTGCCAGCAGCTTCGACAGGGGGTCAGATACGCAGTATTTT.

The genes are TRBV6-2 or TRBV6-3 and TRBJ1-1; the D is unclear. In germline, CDR1 is MNHEY, CDR2 SVGEGT. CDR3 length: 14 amino acids. With 0 bases removed from V and 0 bases from J, the gap between germline ends came to 5 bases. CDR3 sequence: CASSYSHLNTEAFF. The CDR3 coding sequence is TGTGCCAGCAGTTACTCACATCTGAACACTGAAGCTTTCTTT.

This chain joins TRBV6-1 and TRBJ1-1, with a tentative D call TRBD1 (5 bases). V was cut by 3 bases and J by 0 bases, with 8 bases left in between. The CDR3 totals 14 residues. CDR1 is MNHNS and CDR2 is SASEGT in the germline V gene. CDR3 sequence (DNA): TGTGCCAGCAGTGAGGGGGGGGTGAACACTGAAGCTTTCTTT. The encoded protein is CASSEGGVNTEAFF.

The gene calls are TRBV10-2 and TRBJ1-5, with D hard to call. This CDR3 is built from 17 residues. Per germline, CDR1 WSHSY and CDR2 SAAADI. Trimming removed 3 bases from V and 0 bases from J, with 15 bases in between. The CDR3 DNA follows: TGCGCCAGCAGTGAATGGCTCAAATATACTAGCAATCAGCCCCAGCATTTT. Its protein is CASSEWLKYTSNQPQHF.

The chain combines TRBV6-5 with TRBJ2-5, with 8 positions matching TRBD1. The CDR3 is 13 amino acids. Germline assignment: CDR1 MNHEY and CDR2 SVGAGI. J gave up 1 base and V 7 bases, and 2 bases lay outside the gene matches. This CDR3 reads CASKQGGQETQYF. CDR3 in DNA: TGTGCCAGCAAACAGGGGGGCCAAGAGACCCAGTACTTC.

The V gene is TRBV13, the J gene TRBJ1-2; D perhaps matches TRBD1 (5 bases). CDR1 is PRHDT and CDR2 is FYEKMQ in the germline V gene (reference sequence). Trimming stripped 2 bases from V and 4 bases from J, with 20 bases between. The CDR3 totals 17 residues. The CDR3 DNA reads TGTGCCAGCAGCTTAAATCCCACAGCCGGGGCCCTCTATGGCTACACCTTC. Translated: CASSLNPTAGALYGYTF.

This clone was counted a single time. The chain carries TRBV18 and TRBJ2-1; 9 bases line up with TRBD2. The germline V gene has CDR1 KGHSH and CDR2 LQKENI. J gave up 2 bases and V 4 bases, and 0 bases lay outside the gene matches. The CDR3 loop spans 14 amino acids. The DNA for the CDR3 is TGTGCCAGCTCACTAGCGGGGGCCTACAATGAGCAGTTCTTC. Protein: CASSLAGAYNEQFF.

This chain uses TRBV7-2 with TRBJ1-4; weak D call: TRBD1 (5 bases). The CDR3 contains 12 residues. The germline V gene has CDR1 SGHTA and CDR2 FQGNSA. The V gene lost 4 bases and the J gene lost 8 bases, with 8 bases spanning the gap. DNA of the CDR3: TGTGCCAGCAGCTCAAGGGGAGAAAAACTGTTTTTT. Translation gives CASSSRGEKLFF. Full variable domain (remainder filled in from reference TRBV7-2 and TRBJ1-4): GAGVSQSPSNKVTEKGKDVELRCDPISGHTALYWYRQSLGQGLEFLIYFQGNSAPDKSGLPSDRFSAERTGGSVSTLTIQRTQQEDSAVYLCASSSRGEKLFFGSGTQLSVL.

This chain uses TRBV28 with TRBJ2-5, with D possibly TRBD1 on 6 matching bases. V gave up 2 bases and J gave up 5 bases, with 12 bases separating them. CDR3 length: 14 residues. In germline, CDR1 is MDHEN, CDR2 SYDVKM. DNA of the CDR3: TGTGCCAGCAGTTTAGCCGGTAGGGGGGAGACCCAGTACTTC. It translates to CASSLAGRGETQYF.

This clone showed up just once. At one of its ends the junction is not consistent with the germline gene, which may arise from a read error. The chain links TRBV19 to TRBJ2-3, with 9 nucleotides matching TRBD1. Germline values: CDR1 LNHDA, CDR2 SQIVND (reference sequence). The CDR3 runs 12 residues. The CDR3: CASSLDRGTQYF. In DNA, the CDR3 is TGTGCCAGTAGTCTAGACAGGGGGACGCAGTATTTT.

This clone was detected once. V usage is TRBV19 and J usage is TRBJ2-7, with D uncertain. The CDR3 is 14 amino acids. Germline loops: CDR1 LNHDA, CDR2 SQIVND (reference sequence). V lost 5 bases, J lost 2 bases, and 13 bases lay in between. CDR3 residues: CASSFGLGAYEQYF. In DNA, the CDR3 is TGTGCCAGTAGTTTCGGCCTCGGCGCCTACGAGCAGTACTTC.

The chain has TRBV29-1 and TRBJ1-6; the match to TRBD1 covers 7 bases. Germline loops: CDR1 SQVTM, CDR2 ANQGSEA. The CDR3 spans 13 residues. V trimming: 7 bases; J trimming: 9 bases; junction bases outside the gene matches: 9. CDR3 amino acids: CSATGKGGSPLHF. The DNA of the CDR3 is TGCAGCGCGACAGGGAAAGGTGGTTCACCCCTCCACTTT.

The rearrangement uses TRBV28 and TRBJ1-2, with TRBD1 as a possible D gene (6 bases). Trimming removed 4 bases at V and 0 bases at J, with 9 bases between. Germline CDR1 is MDHEN and CDR2 is SYDVKM. CDR3 length: 14 residues. CDR3 coding DNA: TGTGCCAGCAGTTCCCGACAGGCTAACTATGGCTACACCTTC. Translation: CASSSRQANYGYTF.

The rearrangement uses TRBV18 and TRBJ2-7; D gene uncertain. From germline, CDR1 is KGHSH and CDR2 LQKENI. Trimming stripped 0 bases from V and 1 base from J, with 7 bases between. The CDR3 covers 14 residues. CDR3 nucleotide sequence: TGTGCCAGCTCACCACCGGACCGGTCCTACGAGCAGTACTTC. Its translation is CASSPPDRSYEQYF.

The rearrangement links TRBV4-2 to TRBJ2-3; 8 bases align to TRBD2. V lost 3 bases to trimming and J lost 11 bases; unmatched junction nucleotides: 13. Germline V gives CDR1 LGHNA, CDR2 YNFKEQ. The CDR3 consists of 15 residues. CDR3: CASSQSGTSGGGQYF. CDR3 nucleotides: TGTGCCAGCAGCCAGTCAGGCACTAGCGGAGGGGGGCAGTATTTT.